The subject of this entry is one TCR beta chain. This receptor's antigen is unknown. Base-call qualities are not available, and no considerably larger clone is one nucleotide away. Donors were 40 or so systemically healthy Caucasian individuals from Russia aged about 6 to 100 years. Approximately 9.3 milliliters of peripheral blood were collected from each donor into EDTA-treated Vacutainer tubes. PBMCs were isolated by Ficoll-Paque density-gradient centrifugation, with at least 6 million obtained per sample. Trizol reagent was used to extract total RNA from the PBMCs, yielding at least 5 micrograms per sample. For every donor, an aliquot of PBMCs went through flow cytometry to measure the percentages of naive CD45RAhigh/CD27high T cells. This sample was taken from a study of blood T cells in healthy people across ages (dated by TCRdb to between 2015 and 2017). In the study overall: In model experiments, template switching captured roughly one uniquely barcoded TCR beta cDNA molecule for every two T cells. The study analyzed two additional independent replicas of 1 million unique cDNA reads from the same blood draw for two donors, one aged 18 to 30 and one aged 80 or older. To avoid experimental bias, donors of different ages were distributed randomly across sequencing lanes. Age-related changes in TCR beta repertoire diversity were measured in the study by deep sequencing normalized with unique cDNA molecular identifiers. The donors were divided into four age groups: young (average around 16 years), middle-aged (approximately 39), aged (approximately 62) and long-lived (approximately 74).

The CDR3 spans 11 residues, from the cysteine through the phenylalanine. The only DNA kept is the CDR3, 33 bases in frame from the first base. CDR1 is given as GTSNPN and CDR2 as SVGIG, both from the germline V gene (reference sequence). V lost 2 bases and J lost 12 bases; the stretch between them is 14 bases long. Points the paper makes about the study in general: Compared with the aged group, the long-lived group had more naive CD4+ T cells, fewer expanded clones and increased TCR diversity, suggesting age selection. A strong correlation was found between observed TCR beta diversity and the percentage of naive T cells measured by flow cytometry. Estimates of total diversity based on one million sequenced T cells were considered lower bounds and underestimates. Donor CMV infection status was unknown, potentially confounding age-related changes in expanded clonotypes. As age increased, observed TCR beta diversity per million T cells dropped in a roughly linear way, and a significant reduction was already evident by age 40. Conclusive comparison of naive and antigen-experienced compartments was prevented by the profiling of bulk unsorted PBMCs.

Receptors were amplified or captured by 5' RACE. Sequenced on an Illumina HiSeq 2500. The second PCR ran for roughly 7 to 12 cycles and used a J-beta primer mix along with a sample-barcoded 5' primer. Each TCR beta cDNA molecule received a unique molecular identifier from a template-switch 5' adaptor carrying 12 random nucleotides. At least 2.5 million CDR3-containing paired-end reads were obtained from each sample. All of the RNA was converted into first-strand cDNA using the Mint cDNA synthesis kit, with a TRBC-specific oligonucleotide serving as the primer. After uracil-DNA glycosylase treatment, a first 18-cycle PCR used universal primers M1SS and BC2_uni_R on all cDNA. From the authors' description of their analysis: For normalization, 1 million high-quality reads were randomly selected from each sample, with every read carrying a distinct molecular identifier. Reads with shared molecular identifiers were discarded instead of being binned into consensus sequences. MiTCR, set to a Q25 quality threshold and the strictest error-elimination algorithm, was used for CDR3 identification, clonotype clustering and error correction. A nonparametric unseen species model with Euler transformation was used to estimate lower-bound total TCR beta diversity. The raw public data were reprocessed by TCRdb itself: fastp quality trimming at Q25, MiXCR clonotype calling, in-frame beta chains only. CDR3 protein duplicates are merged, each entry listing the most common genes and DNA. The V and J calls were not made by the authors but by TCRdb's processing. For this sample there are about 760,000 distinct CDR3 sequences; approximately 53% appear just once. Of the sample, roughly 24% is held by the ten largest clones.

The material sequenced was blood. This receptor was obtained from a man in his forties in good health. Recombination linked TRBV30 to TRBJ2-7; TRBD2 is a possible D gene, resting on 6 matching bases. The CDR3 region: CAWSPRDLAYF. The nucleotide sequence is TGTGCCTGGAGTCCCCGGGACTTAGCGTACTTC.